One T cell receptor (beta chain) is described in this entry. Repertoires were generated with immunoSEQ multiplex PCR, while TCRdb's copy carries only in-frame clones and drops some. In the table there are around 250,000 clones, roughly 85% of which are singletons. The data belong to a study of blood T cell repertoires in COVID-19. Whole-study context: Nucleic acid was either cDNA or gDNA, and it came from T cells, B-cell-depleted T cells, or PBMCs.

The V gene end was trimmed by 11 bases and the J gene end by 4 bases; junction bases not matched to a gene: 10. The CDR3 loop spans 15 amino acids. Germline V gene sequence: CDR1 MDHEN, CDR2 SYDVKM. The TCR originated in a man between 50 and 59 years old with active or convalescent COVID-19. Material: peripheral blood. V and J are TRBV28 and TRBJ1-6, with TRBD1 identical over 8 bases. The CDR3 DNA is TGTGCCTGCCAGGGGGCTGCGGGGTATAATTCACCCCTCCACTTT. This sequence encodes CACQGAAGYNSPLHF.